These 24 T cell receptor beta chains were sequenced from one sample in a study of beta chain features in type 1 diabetes. Study-level findings and limits: All four CD4+ subsets from Type 1 diabetes patients carried moderately but significantly shorter TCRB CDR3s.

What was sequenced were expressed TCRB transcripts, since all of the isolated RNA had been reverse transcribed. The repertoire was sequenced with immunoSEQ multiplex PCR; TCRdb's copy has only in-frame clones and lacks some. Here the sample spans around 250,000 clones, approximately 15% being singletons. These receptors have no known antigen. The specimen sequenced was naive CD4+ T cells from blood. The receptors come from a man between 25 and 39 years old with type 1 diabetes.

A few counts support this clone. The chain couples TRBV4-1 to TRBJ2-1; D is possibly TRBD2 (6 bases). Deletions cut 1 base from V and 4 bases from J, with 8 bases between. This CDR3 region has 14 residues. Germline V gives CDR1 MGHRA, CDR2 YSYEKL. In DNA form, the CDR3 reads TGCGCCAGCAGCCAAGGACTAGAGTACAATGAGCAGTTCTTC. Its translation is CASSQGLEYNEQFF.

This clone was recorded a few times. The chain is built from TRBV21-1 and TRBJ2-1; TRBD2, the table's D call, lacks a check against the DNA. TRBV21-1 is a documented pseudogene. CDR3 size: 15 residues. Here the CDR3 DNA reads TGTGCCAGGGTGGCGGGAGGGCCAGAATTCAATGAGCAGTTCTTC. It translates to CARVAGGPEFNEQFF.

The chain links TRBV2 to TRBJ2-7; D might be TRBD2 (5 bases). V was trimmed by 3 bases and J by 0 bases, leaving 6 bases between them. CDR1 SNHLY and CDR2 FYNNEI come from the germline V gene. The CDR3 is 13 amino acids. The CDR3 here is CASSEGDSYEQYF. The CDR3 region has the DNA TGTGCCAGCAGTGAGGGAGACTCCTACGAGCAGTACTTC.

In its sample, this clone was seen a few times. The chain has TRBV6-1 and TRBJ2-7, with D tentatively TRBD1 (5 bases). Trimming shortened V by 7 bases and J by 2 bases, and 12 bases separated the two germline ends. CDR3 length equals 13 residues. Germline V gene data show CDR1 as MNHNS and CDR2 as SASEGT. The CDR3: CASIPGRTYEQYF. As DNA, the CDR3 is TGTGCCAGCATTCCAGGGCGGACCTACGAGCAGTACTTC.

This clone showed up just a few times. The CDR3 DNA sequence: TGCGCCAGCAGCCAAGGTTCGTACACAGATACGCAGTATTTT. Encoded protein: CASSQGSYTDTQYF. The chain couples TRBV4-1 to TRBJ2-3; no clear D gene. Trimming pared 1 base from V and 2 bases from J, leaving 7 bases between. The CDR3 totals 14 residues. Germline lookup yields CDR1 MGHRA and CDR2 YSYEKL.

The chain links TRBV4-1 to TRBJ1-6; D is undetermined. V was shortened by 0 bases and J by 9 bases, with 15 bases between the two germline ends. The length of the CDR3 is 16 residues. Germline assignment: CDR1 MGHRA and CDR2 YSYEKL. CDR3 bases: TGCGCCAGCAGCCAAGACCCCAAGGGTGGGAGTTCACCCCTCCACTTT. Translating gives CASSQDPKGGSSPLHF.

The V gene is TRBV5-4, the J gene TRBJ2-5, with a possible D match to TRBD2 (6 bases). Trimming removed 4 bases at V and 3 bases at J, with 13 bases between. This CDR3 spans 14 amino acids. Germline lookup yields CDR1 SGHNT and CDR2 YYREEE (reference sequence). The CDR3 DNA sequence: TGTGCCAGCAGCCCCGGGACTGCGAAAGAGACCCAGTACTTC. Protein product: CASSPGTAKETQYF. The variable domain in full, with the rest retrieved from reference TRBV5-4 and TRBJ2-5, is ETGVTQSPTHLIKTRGQQVTLRCSSQSGHNTVSWYQQALGQGPQFIFQYYREEENGRGNFPPRFSGLQFPNYSSELNVNALELDDSALYLCASSPGTAKETQYFGPGTRLLVL.

This clone has a handful of counts. This sequence joins TRBV28 and TRBJ2-7; 11 bases align to TRBD2. The CDR3 length is 16 residues. J was trimmed by 4 bases and V by 6 bases; bases with no gene match: 11. From germline, CDR1 is MDHEN and CDR2 SYDVKM. CDR3 nucleotides: TGTGCCAGCAGGCAAACCGGGACTAGCGGAAAGTACGAGCAGTACTTC. Amino acids: CASRQTGTSGKYEQYF.

This clone has just a few counts. Here the CDR3 reads CASSLRGTGKHNEQFF. CDR3 DNA sequence: TGTGCCAGCAGCCTGCGCGGGACGGGGAAGCACAATGAGCAGTTCTTC. V gene TRBV5-4 combines with J gene TRBJ2-1; a weak D match, TRBD2 (6 bases). This CDR3 is built from 16 residues. V was trimmed by 4 bases and J by 5 bases, leaving 19 bases between them. Germline V gene lookup returns CDR1 SGHNT and CDR2 YYREEE (reference sequence).

This clone was counted a few times. The CDR3 nucleotides are TGTGCCAGCAGCTTGGCGACAGGGACCAGGGGCTACACCTTC. Translating gives CASSLATGTRGYTF. The rearrangement uses TRBV5-6 and TRBJ1-2; 7 nucleotides agree with TRBD1. V shed 0 bases and J 8 bases; nucleotides not matched to a gene: 7. Germline CDR1 reads SGHDT; CDR2 reads YYEEEE. This CDR3 comprises 14 residues.

The chain joins TRBV5-1 to TRBJ1-2; D call uncertain. Trimming left V 8 bases short and J 3 bases short, with 8 bases between. CDR3 size: 11 residues. Germline-derived CDR1 and CDR2 are SGHRS and YFSETQ. CDR3 bases: TGCGCCAGTTCGGAGGACTATGGCTACACCTTC. Translating gives CASSEDYGYTF.

In this sample, this clone turned up a few times. The chain combines TRBV11-2 with TRBJ2-5; TRBD1 is a possible D gene (5 bases). V dropped 5 bases and J dropped 4 bases, with 17 bases sitting between them. The CDR3 spans 15 residues. Germline V gene lookup returns CDR1 SGHAT and CDR2 FQNNGV. Written as DNA, the CDR3 is TGTGCCAGCAGCCACAGCCCCCAGGGTGGAGAGACCCAGTACTTC. Translation: CASSHSPQGGETQYF.

This clone was detected only a few times. This chain uses TRBV11-2 with TRBJ2-3; 11 nucleotides match TRBD1. This CDR3 contains 15 residues. V lost 5 bases, J lost 3 bases, and 4 bases stayed unmatched. Germline V lookup: CDR1 SGHAT, CDR2 FQNNGV. DNA of the CDR3: TGTGCCAGCAGCCAGGGGGACAGGGGGACAGATACGCAGTATTTT. It encodes CASSQGDRGTDTQYF.

This clone was observed a few times. The sample contains more than one DNA sequence encoding this CDR3. The chain has TRBV5-1 and TRBJ2-7, with 7 bases that match TRBD2. V shed 0 bases, J shed 0 bases, and the junction held 3 bases outside the gene matches. Per germline, CDR1 SGHRS and CDR2 YFSETQ. There are 15 residues in the CDR3. CDR3 in DNA: TGCGCCAGCAGCTTGGGGGGGGAGGGCTCCTACGAGCAGTACTTC. This encodes CASSLGGEGSYEQYF.

V gene TRBV5-1 combines with J gene TRBJ1-6; D is possibly TRBD1 (5 bases). Trimming removed 3 bases at V and 3 bases at J, with 7 bases between. The germline gives CDR1 SGHRS, CDR2 YFSETQ. The CDR3 is made up of 14 amino acids. CDR3 coding DNA: TGCGCCAGCAGCTCCGACAGCTATAATTCACCCCTCCACTTT. Amino acid sequence: CASSSDSYNSPLHF. The full variable domain, completed using reference TRBV5-1 and TRBJ1-6, is KAGVTQTPRYLIKTRGQQVTLSCSPISGHRSVSWYQQTPGQGLQFLFEYFSETQRNKGNFPGRFSGRQFSNSRSEMNVSTLELGDSALYLCASSSDSYNSPLHFGNGTRLTVT.

V is TRBV7-9 and J is TRBJ2-1, with 10 bases matching TRBD2. Per the germline V gene, CDR1 is SEHNR and CDR2 is FQNEAQ (reference sequence). The CDR3 runs to 15 residues. Losses at the gene ends were 3 bases for V and 3 bases for J; bases not matched to a gene: 2. CDR3 protein: CASSFLAGVYNEQFF. The CDR3 nucleotides read TGTGCCAGCAGCTTCCTAGCGGGAGTCTACAATGAGCAGTTCTTC. Full variable domain (remainder filled in from reference TRBV7-9 and TRBJ2-1): DTGVSQNPRHKITKRGQNVTFRCDPISEHNRLYWYRQTLGQGPEFLTYFQNEAQLEKSRLLSDRFSAERPKGSFSTLEIQRTEQGDSAMYLCASSFLAGVYNEQFFGPGTRLTVL.

The sample holds a few counts of this clone. The sample holds other DNA sequences that translate to the same CDR3. The chain links TRBV4-1 to TRBJ2-4, with 10 positions matching TRBD1. The germline gives CDR1 MGHRA, CDR2 YSYEKL. V lost 2 bases to trimming and J lost 0 bases; unmatched junction nucleotides: 4. CDR3 length: 17 amino acids. The DNA of the CDR3 is TGCGCCAGCAGCCAACCGGGACAGGGGTTAGCCAAAAACATTCAGTACTTC. It translates to CASSQPGQGLAKNIQYF.

The V call is TRBV10-1, the J call TRBJ1-1; the D gene is possibly TRBD1 (5 bases). This CDR3 is built from 15 residues. Trimming cost V 7 bases and J 0 bases, with 15 bases left between them. Germline assignment: CDR1 WNHNN and CDR2 SYGVQD (reference sequence). CDR3 residues: CASKRDLGLNTEAFF. The CDR3, as DNA: TGCGCCAGCAAACGGGACTTAGGGCTGAACACTGAAGCTTTCTTT.

This clone was seen a few times. This sequence joins TRBV15 and TRBJ1-1; tentatively, D is TRBD1 (5 bases). Per germline, CDR1 LNHNV and CDR2 YYDKDF (reference sequence). The ends were cut back, 0 bases at V and 8 bases at J, with 10 bases in the middle. There are 13 residues in the CDR3. The CDR3 region is CATSREGGGEAFF. CDR3 sequence (DNA): TGTGCCACCAGCAGAGAGGGCGGGGGGGAAGCTTTCTTT.

This sequence joins TRBV4-1 and TRBJ1-1, with a possible D match to TRBD1 (5 bases). The germline V and J ends were trimmed by 3 bases and 11 bases, with 13 bases remaining between them. Germline V gives CDR1 MGHRA, CDR2 YSYEKL. The CDR3 contains 12 residues. The CDR3 is CASSQSGGEAFF. The CDR3 region has the DNA TGCGCCAGCAGCCAGTCCGGGGGGGAGGCTTTCTTT.

This clone appeared a few times. The chain links TRBV5-1 to TRBJ2-2, with D possibly matching TRBD1 (8 bases). The V end was cut by 6 bases, the J end by 2 bases, with 14 bases between. This CDR3 has 15 residues. The V gene's germline CDR1 is SGHRS and CDR2 YFSETQ. The DNA of the CDR3 is TGCGCCAGCAAAGCGGGGACAGGAAACACCGGGGAGCTGTTTTTT. Protein sequence: CASKAGTGNTGELFF. The full variable domain, with the rest looked up from reference TRBV5-1 and TRBJ2-2, is KAGVTQTPRYLIKTRGQQVTLSCSPISGHRSVSWYQQTPGQGLQFLFEYFSETQRNKGNFPGRFSGRQFSNSRSEMNVSTLELGDSALYLCASKAGTGNTGELFFGEGSRLTVL.

V and J are TRBV18 and TRBJ1-2; D unclear. In germline, CDR1 is KGHSH, CDR2 LQKENI. Trimming left V 3 bases short and J 7 bases short, with 18 bases between. The CDR3 covers 15 residues. The CDR3 region has the DNA TGTGCCAGCTCACCGCCGACTCCCCTCTCGGCTGGCTACACCTTC. Amino acid sequence: CASSPPTPLSAGYTF.

This clone was seen a few times. The chain joins TRBV19 to TRBJ1-2; D gene uncertain. Germline V gene lookup returns CDR1 LNHDA and CDR2 SQIVND (reference sequence). This CDR3 has 13 residues. Trimming took 6 bases from V and 6 from J, leaving 14 bases between them. The CDR3: CASRWAPSHGYTF. CDR3 coding DNA: TGTGCCAGTAGGTGGGCGCCCAGCCATGGCTACACCTTC.

This clone was seen a few times. This chain connects TRBV30 to TRBJ1-4; possibly TRBD1 for D (6 bases). CDR1 is GTSNPN and CDR2 is SVGIG in the germline V gene (reference sequence). The CDR3 has 14 residues. Trimming left V 5 bases short and J 5 bases short, with 15 bases between. The DNA of the CDR3 is TGTGCCTGGGAAAGAGGGGGTGAAAATGAAAAACTGTTTTTT. Its protein product is CAWERGGENEKLFF.